Shown below are 10 T cell receptor beta chains from a single sample sequenced in a study of lymphopenia after photon versus proton radiotherapy. TCRdb keeps only in-frame clones here, not all; method: immunoSEQ multiplex PCR. The sample has some 40,000 clones; 80% to 95% are singletons. Sequences were derived from peripheral blood, sampled from a patient treated with photon-based radiotherapy. Source of these receptors: a man aged 60-69 years with cholangiocarcinoma.

This clone occurred a few times. The chain carries TRBV7-9 and TRBJ2-7; D tentatively fits TRBD1 or TRBD2 (5 bases each). The CDR3 is 14 amino acids. Trimming stripped 10 bases from V and 3 bases from J, with 19 bases between. The germline V gene encodes CDR1 SEHNR and CDR2 FQNEAQ (reference sequence). In DNA form, the CDR3 reads TGTGCCACCTCCACCTCTGGGACCATCTACGAGCAGTACTTC. Its translation is CATSTSGTIYEQYF.

The table lists this clone with a few counts. The chain couples TRBV20-1 to TRBJ2-7; 8 bases are shared with TRBD1. V shed 2 bases, J shed 6 bases, and the junction held 0 bases outside the gene matches. Germline V gives CDR1 DFQATT, CDR2 SNEGSKA (reference sequence). The CDR3 runs 11 residues. CDR3 coding DNA: TGCAGTGCTAGAACAGGGGGCGAGCAGTACTTC. It specifies CSARTGGEQYF.

The chain has TRBV16 and TRBJ1-1; D unclear. Looked up from germline, CDR1 is KGHSY and CDR2 is FQNENV. V gave up 4 bases and J gave up 0 bases, with 12 bases separating them. The CDR3 has 15 amino acids. CDR3: CASSRENQMNTEAFF. In nucleotides, the CDR3 is TGTGCCAGCAGCCGAGAGAATCAAATGAACACTGAAGCTTTCTTT.

The chain has TRBV18 and TRBJ2-3; a possible D gene is TRBD2 (6 bases). V lost 2 bases and J 0 bases, leaving 12 bases between the germline ends. This CDR3 region has 16 residues. Germline V gene lookup returns CDR1 KGHSH and CDR2 LQKENI. The CDR3 loop reads CASSPAGRSSTDTQYF. In DNA, the CDR3 is TGTGCCAGCTCACCAGCGGGGAGGTCTAGCACAGATACGCAGTATTTT.

This sequence joins TRBV10-3 and TRBJ2-2; 11 positions match TRBD1. Germline V CDR1 and CDR2: ENHRY, SYGVKD. This CDR3 is built from 16 residues. The V gene end was trimmed by 7 bases and the J gene end by 2 bases; junction bases not matched to a gene: 6. CDR3 bases: TGTGCCATCAATCTGGGGACAGGGGGAAACACCGGGGAGCTGTTTTTT. This codes for CAINLGTGGNTGELFF.

The CDR3 here is CASSLPGGPNREQYF. Written as DNA, the CDR3 is TGTGCCAGCAGTCTTCCGGGGGGGCCGAACCGCGAGCAGTACTTC. This rearrangement joins TRBV6-1 to TRBJ2-7; TRBD2 agrees at 8 bases. V dropped 5 bases and J dropped 6; count of bases not matched to a gene: 12. Germline lookup yields CDR1 MNHNS and CDR2 SASEGT. CDR3 length: 15 amino acids.

V usage is TRBV10-3 and J usage is TRBJ2-3, with 8 bases fitting TRBD1. The CDR3 length is 15 residues. Germline loops: CDR1 ENHRY, CDR2 SYGVKD. V lost 9 bases to trimming and J lost 0 bases; unmatched junction nucleotides: 8. As DNA, the CDR3 is TGTGCCATTACCCCCGGGACAGGCAGCACAGATACGCAGTATTTT. Its protein product is CAITPGTGSTDTQYF.

The chain couples TRBV7-9 to TRBJ2-2, with D possibly matching TRBD1 (6 bases). The ends were cut back, 4 bases at V and 0 bases at J, with 15 bases in the middle. The germline V gene has CDR1 SEHNR and CDR2 FQNEAQ (reference sequence). This CDR3 spans 17 amino acids. The CDR3 coding sequence is TGTGCCAGCAGCTATGACAGGCTAAGTTCGAACACCGGGGAGCTGTTTTTT. Translating gives CASSYDRLSSNTGELFF.

V and J are TRBV10-3 and TRBJ2-7; D ambiguous. The CDR3 has 17 amino acids. Trimming took 0 bases from V and 1 from J, leaving 16 bases between them. Germline loops: CDR1 ENHRY, CDR2 SYGVKD. The CDR3 protein is CAISESNLAILSYEQYF. The CDR3 nucleotides are TGTGCCATCAGTGAGTCGAATTTGGCCATCCTTTCCTACGAGCAGTACTTC.

The V and J genes are TRBV7-2 and TRBJ1-4; D not resolved. Trimming removed 1 base from V and 7 bases from J, with 7 bases in between. This CDR3 has 13 amino acids. Germline-derived CDR1 and CDR2 are SGHTA and FQGNSA. CDR3 protein: CASSLGEGEKLFF. The DNA for the CDR3 is TGTGCCAGCAGCTTAGGCGAGGGTGAAAAACTGTTTTTT.